In this sample, the clone carrying this T cell receptor (beta chain) turned up once. Its antigen is currently unknown. The data were taken from a study of T cell responses to AZD1222 COVID-19 vaccine. Study information: Second-dose timings of about 4 or about 12 weeks were pooled. Points from the study as a whole: Repertoires in all cases were sampled only once the peak T cell response had passed. Donors were chiefly white British, with a greater number of females, and clonal diversity was perhaps underestimated.

CDR1 MGHDK and CDR2 SYGVNS come from the germline V gene. Trimming cost V 1 base and J 8 bases, with 14 bases left between them. The CDR3 length is 15 residues. The method was immunoSEQ multiplex PCR; TCRdb's version includes in-frame clones alone and lacks a portion of them. The sample carries 120,000 or so clones, approximately 83% recorded once. This specimen consisted of peripheral blood, obtained on day 0 of AZD1222 vaccination. The V call is TRBV25-1, the J call TRBJ1-4, with a tentative D call TRBD1 (5 bases). The TCR was taken from an adult in good health. The CDR3 sequence is CASSESGIGAEKLFF. The CDR3 nucleotides read TGTGCCAGCAGTGAATCAGGGATAGGGGCAGAAAAACTGTTTTTT.